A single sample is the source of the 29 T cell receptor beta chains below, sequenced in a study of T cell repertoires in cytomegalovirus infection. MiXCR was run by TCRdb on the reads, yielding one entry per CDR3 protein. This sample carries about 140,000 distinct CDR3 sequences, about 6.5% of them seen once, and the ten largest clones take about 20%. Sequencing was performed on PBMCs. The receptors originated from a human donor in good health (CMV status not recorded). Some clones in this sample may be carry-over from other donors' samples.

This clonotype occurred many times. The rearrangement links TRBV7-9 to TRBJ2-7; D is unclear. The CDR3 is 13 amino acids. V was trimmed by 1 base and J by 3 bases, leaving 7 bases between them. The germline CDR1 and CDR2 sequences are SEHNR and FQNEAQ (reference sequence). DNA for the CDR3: TGTGCCAGCAGCTTAGGGGCGTTCTACGAGCAGTACTTC. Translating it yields CASSLGAFYEQYF.

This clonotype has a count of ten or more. DNA of the CDR3: TGTGCCAGCAGCTTGGCTGGGGGGTGGGGGGGAGGCACAGATACGCAGTATTTT. It yields the protein CASSLAGGWGGGTDTQYF. This sequence joins TRBV5-6 and TRBJ2-3; 7 nucleotides align to TRBD2. Germline V CDR1 and CDR2: SGHDT, YYEEEE. The CDR3 length is 18 residues. The V and J ends lost 0 bases and 1 base, in that order; junction bases with no gene match: 11.

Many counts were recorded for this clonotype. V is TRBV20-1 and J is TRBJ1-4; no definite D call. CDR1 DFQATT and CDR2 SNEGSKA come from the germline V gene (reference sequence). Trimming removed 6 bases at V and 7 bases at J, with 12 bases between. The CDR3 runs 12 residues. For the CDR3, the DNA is TGCAGTGCGGGAGTGGTGATTGAAAAACTGTTTTTT. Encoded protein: CSAGVVIEKLFF.

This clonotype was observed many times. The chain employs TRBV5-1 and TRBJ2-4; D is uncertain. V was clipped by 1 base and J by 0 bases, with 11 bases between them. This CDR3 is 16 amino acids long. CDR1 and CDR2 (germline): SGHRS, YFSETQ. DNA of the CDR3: TGCGCCAGCAGCTTGACCTCTGATCAAGCCAAAAACATTCAGTACTTC. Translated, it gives CASSLTSDQAKNIQYF. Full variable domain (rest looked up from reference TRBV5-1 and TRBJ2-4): KAGVTQTPRYLIKTRGQQVTLSCSPISGHRSVSWYQQTPGQGLQFLFEYFSETQRNKGNFPGRFSGRQFSNSRSEMNVSTLELGDSALYLCASSLTSDQAKNIQYFGAGTRLSVL.

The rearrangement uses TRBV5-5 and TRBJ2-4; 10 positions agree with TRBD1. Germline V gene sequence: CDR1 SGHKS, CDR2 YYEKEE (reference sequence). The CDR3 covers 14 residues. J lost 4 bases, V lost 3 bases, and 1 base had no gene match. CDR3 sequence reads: CASSWTGGKNIQYF. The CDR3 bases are TGTGCCAGCAGCTGGACAGGGGGAAAAAACATTCAGTACTTC.

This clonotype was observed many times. The CDR3 bases are TGTGCCAGCAGTCGGACGGGAGGAAATCAGCCCCAGCATTTT. It encodes CASSRTGGNQPQHF. The chain uses TRBV12-3 or TRBV12-4 and TRBJ1-5; no definite D call. V lost 5 bases, J lost 4 bases, and 12 bases lay in between. There are 14 residues in the CDR3.

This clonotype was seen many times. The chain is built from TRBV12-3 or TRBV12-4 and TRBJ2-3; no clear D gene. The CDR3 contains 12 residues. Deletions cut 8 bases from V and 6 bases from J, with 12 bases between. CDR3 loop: CASGGPGDTQYF. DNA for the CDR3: TGTGCCAGCGGCGGTCCCGGGGATACGCAGTATTTT.

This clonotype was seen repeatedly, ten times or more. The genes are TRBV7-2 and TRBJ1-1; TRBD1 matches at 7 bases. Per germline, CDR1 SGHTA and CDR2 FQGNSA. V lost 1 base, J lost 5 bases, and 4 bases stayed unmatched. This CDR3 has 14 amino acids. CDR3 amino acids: CASSLEGAGTEAFF. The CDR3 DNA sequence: TGTGCCAGCAGCTTAGAGGGGGCCGGTACTGAAGCTTTCTTT.

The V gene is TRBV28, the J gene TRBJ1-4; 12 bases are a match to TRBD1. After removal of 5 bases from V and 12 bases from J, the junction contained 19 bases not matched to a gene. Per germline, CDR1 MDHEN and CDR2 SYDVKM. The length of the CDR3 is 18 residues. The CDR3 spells CASSPRLRDRGHQSELFF. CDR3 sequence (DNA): TGTGCCAGCAGTCCACGGCTCCGGGACAGGGGGCACCAATCTGAACTGTTTTTT.

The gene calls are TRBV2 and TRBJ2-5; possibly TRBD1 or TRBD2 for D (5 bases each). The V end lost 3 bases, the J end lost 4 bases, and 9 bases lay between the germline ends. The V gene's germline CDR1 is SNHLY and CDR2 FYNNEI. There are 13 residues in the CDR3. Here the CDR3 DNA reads TGTGCCAGCAGTGAGGGACGGATAGAGACCCAGTACTTC. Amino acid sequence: CASSEGRIETQYF.

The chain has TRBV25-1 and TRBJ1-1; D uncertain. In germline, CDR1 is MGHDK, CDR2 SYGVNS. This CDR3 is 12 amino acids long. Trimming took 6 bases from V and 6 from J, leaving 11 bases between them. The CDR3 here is CASRADDAEAFF. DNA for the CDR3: TGTGCCAGCAGAGCTGACGATGCTGAAGCTTTCTTT.

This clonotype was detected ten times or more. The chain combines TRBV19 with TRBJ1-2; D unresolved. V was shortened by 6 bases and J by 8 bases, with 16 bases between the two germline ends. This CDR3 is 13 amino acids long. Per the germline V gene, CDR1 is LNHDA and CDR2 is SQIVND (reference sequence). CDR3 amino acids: CASSSRRGRGYTF. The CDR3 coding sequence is TGTGCCAGTAGCAGCCGGCGGGGTCGGGGCTACACCTTC.

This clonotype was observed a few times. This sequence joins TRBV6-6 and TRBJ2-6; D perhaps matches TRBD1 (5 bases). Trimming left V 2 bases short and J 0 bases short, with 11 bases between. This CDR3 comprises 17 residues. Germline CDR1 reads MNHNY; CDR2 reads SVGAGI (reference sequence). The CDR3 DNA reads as TGTGCCAGCAGTTACGGGGCCCGGGTCTCTGGGGCCAACGTCCTGACTTTC. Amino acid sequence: CASSYGARVSGANVLTF.

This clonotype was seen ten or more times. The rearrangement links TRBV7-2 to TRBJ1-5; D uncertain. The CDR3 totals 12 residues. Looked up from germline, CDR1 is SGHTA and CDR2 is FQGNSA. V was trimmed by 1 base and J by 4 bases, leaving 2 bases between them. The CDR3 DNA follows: TGTGCCAGCAGCTTAGGAAATCAGCCCCAGCATTTT. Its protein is CASSLGNQPQHF.

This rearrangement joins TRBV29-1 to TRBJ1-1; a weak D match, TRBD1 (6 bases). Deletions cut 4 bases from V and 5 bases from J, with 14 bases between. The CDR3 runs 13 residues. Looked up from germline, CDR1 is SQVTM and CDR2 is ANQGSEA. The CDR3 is CSVGGGGWTEAFF. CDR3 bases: TGCAGCGTTGGAGGGGGGGGCTGGACTGAAGCTTTCTTT.

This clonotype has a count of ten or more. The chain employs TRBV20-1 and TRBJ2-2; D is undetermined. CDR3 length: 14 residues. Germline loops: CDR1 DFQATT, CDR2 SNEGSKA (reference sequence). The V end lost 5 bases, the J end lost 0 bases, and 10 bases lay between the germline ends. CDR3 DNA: TGCAGTGCTGAAGCTAGTCCGAACACCGGGGAGCTGTTTTTT. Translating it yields CSAEASPNTGELFF.

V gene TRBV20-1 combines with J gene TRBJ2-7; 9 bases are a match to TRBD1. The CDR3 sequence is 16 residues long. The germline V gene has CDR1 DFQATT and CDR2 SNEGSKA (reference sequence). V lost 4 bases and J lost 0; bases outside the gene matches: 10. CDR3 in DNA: TGCAGTGCTATTTCATTGGGGACAGGGAGCTCCTACGAGCAGTACTTC. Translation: CSAISLGTGSSYEQYF.

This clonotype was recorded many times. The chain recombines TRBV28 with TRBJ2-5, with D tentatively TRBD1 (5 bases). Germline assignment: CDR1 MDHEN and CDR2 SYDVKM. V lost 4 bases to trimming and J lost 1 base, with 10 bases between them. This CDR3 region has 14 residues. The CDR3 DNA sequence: TGTGCCAGCAGTTCCCCTCAGGGCCAAGAGACCCAGTACTTC. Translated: CASSSPQGQETQYF.

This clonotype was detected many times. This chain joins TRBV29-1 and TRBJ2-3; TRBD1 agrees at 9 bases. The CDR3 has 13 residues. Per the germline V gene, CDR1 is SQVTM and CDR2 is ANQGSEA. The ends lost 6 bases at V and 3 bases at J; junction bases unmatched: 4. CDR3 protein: CSVKTGGTDTQYF. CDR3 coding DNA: TGCAGCGTGAAGACAGGGGGAACAGATACGCAGTATTTT.

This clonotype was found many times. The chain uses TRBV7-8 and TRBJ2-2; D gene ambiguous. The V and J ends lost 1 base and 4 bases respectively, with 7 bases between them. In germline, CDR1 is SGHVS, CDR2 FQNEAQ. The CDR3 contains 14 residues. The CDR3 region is CASSLERTTGELFF. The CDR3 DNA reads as TGTGCCAGCAGCTTAGAAAGGACCACCGGGGAGCTGTTTTTT.

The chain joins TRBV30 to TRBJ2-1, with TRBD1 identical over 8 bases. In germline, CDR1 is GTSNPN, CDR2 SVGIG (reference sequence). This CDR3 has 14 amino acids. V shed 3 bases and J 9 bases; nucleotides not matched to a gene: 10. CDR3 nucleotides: TGTGCCTGGAGCCCCCTGACAGGGGCCGGTGAGCAGTTCTTC. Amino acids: CAWSPLTGAGEQFF.

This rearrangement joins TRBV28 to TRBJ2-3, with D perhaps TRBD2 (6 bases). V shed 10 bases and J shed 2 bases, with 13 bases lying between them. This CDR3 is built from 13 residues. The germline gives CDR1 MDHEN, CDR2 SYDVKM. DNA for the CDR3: TGTGCCATCCGACGGAGGGACACAGATACGCAGTATTTT. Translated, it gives CAIRRRDTDTQYF.

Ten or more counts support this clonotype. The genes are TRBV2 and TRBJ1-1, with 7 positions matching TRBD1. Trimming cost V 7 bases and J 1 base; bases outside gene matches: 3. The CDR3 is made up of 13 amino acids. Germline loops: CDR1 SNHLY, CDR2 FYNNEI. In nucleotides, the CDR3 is TGTGCCAGCACCCGGACAGGGAACACTGAAGCTTTCTTT. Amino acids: CASTRTGNTEAFF.

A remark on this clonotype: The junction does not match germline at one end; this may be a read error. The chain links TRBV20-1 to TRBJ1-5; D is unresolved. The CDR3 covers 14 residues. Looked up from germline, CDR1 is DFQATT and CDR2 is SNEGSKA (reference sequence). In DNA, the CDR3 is TGCAGTGCTCATACCGGGGTTAGCAATCAGCCCCAGCGTTTT. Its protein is CSAHTGVSNQPQRF.

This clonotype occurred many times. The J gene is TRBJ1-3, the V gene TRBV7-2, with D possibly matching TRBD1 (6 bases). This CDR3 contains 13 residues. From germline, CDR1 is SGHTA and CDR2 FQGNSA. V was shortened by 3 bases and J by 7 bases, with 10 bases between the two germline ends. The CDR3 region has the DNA TGTGCCAGCAGCTTGACAGGAACGAACACCATATATTTT. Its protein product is CASSLTGTNTIYF.

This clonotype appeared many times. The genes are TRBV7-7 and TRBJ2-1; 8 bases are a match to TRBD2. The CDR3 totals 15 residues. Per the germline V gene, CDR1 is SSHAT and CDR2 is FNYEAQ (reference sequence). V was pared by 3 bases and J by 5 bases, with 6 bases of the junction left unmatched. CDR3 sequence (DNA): TGTGCCAGCAGCTTGGGACTAGAATGGGACAATGAGCAGTTCTTC. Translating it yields CASSLGLEWDNEQFF.

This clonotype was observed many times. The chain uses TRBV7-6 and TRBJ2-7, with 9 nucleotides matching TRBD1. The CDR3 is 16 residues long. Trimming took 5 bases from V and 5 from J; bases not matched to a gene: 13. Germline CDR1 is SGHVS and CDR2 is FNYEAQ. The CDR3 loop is CASSERTGAVVHEQYF. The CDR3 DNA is TGTGCCAGCAGCGAGCGGACAGGGGCTGTGGTCCACGAGCAGTACTTC.

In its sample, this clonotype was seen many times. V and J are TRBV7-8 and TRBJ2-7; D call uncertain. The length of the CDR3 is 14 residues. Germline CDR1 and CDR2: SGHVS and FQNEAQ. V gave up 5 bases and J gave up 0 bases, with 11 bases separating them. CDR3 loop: CASSTKESSYEQYF. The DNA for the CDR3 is TGTGCCAGCAGCACAAAGGAGAGCTCCTACGAGCAGTACTTC.

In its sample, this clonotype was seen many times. The CDR3 sequence: CASSLPRQVHYGYTF. As DNA, the CDR3 is TGTGCCAGCAGCCTCCCCCGACAGGTTCACTATGGCTACACCTTC. The chain couples TRBV7-2 to TRBJ1-2; D may be TRBD1 (6 bases). Trimming pared 5 bases from V and 3 bases from J, leaving 16 bases between. The germline V gene encodes CDR1 SGHTA and CDR2 FQGNSA. The CDR3 has 15 amino acids. Combining the CDR3 with reference TRBV7-2 and TRBJ1-2 gives the whole variable domain GAGVSQSPSNKVTEKGKDVELRCDPISGHTALYWYRQSLGQGLEFLIYFQGNSAPDKSGLPSDRFSAERTGGSVSTLTIQRTQQEDSAVYLCASSLPRQVHYGYTFGSGTRLTVV.